This TCR beta chain is drawn from a study of blood T cell repertoires in COVID-19. Some clones are missing from TCRdb's copy, which holds only in-frame ones; the method was immunoSEQ multiplex PCR. Of 140,000 or so clones in the sample, about four fifths were seen once. CDR1 is SGHTA and CDR2 is FQGTGA in the germline V gene. CDR3 size: 16 residues. Trimming cost V 5 bases and J 7 bases; bases outside gene matches: 8. The receptor's source is a woman in her 70s with COVID-19, enrolled during active disease. The chain combines TRBV7-3 with TRBJ2-3, with TRBD2 identical over 14 bases. Material: peripheral blood. The CDR3 sequence: CASSTTSGGALNTQYF. The CDR3 DNA reads TGTGCCAGCAGCACGACTAGCGGGGGGGCCCTGAATACGCAGTATTTT.